This T cell receptor (beta chain) derives from a study of brain T cells in children with intractable seizures. This clone was detected a few times. Its matching antigen is unknown. The sequenced cases were selected for having the highest brain T cell transcript signatures. Pre-surgery treatment included at least one anti-epileptic drug. General study findings and limits: Patients' HCMV serostatus was unknown; virus specificity rests on CDR3 similarity alone. Absence of clones before surgery may stem from lower sequencing depth.

Clones were sequenced by immunoSEQ multiplex PCR, and TCRdb holds only the in-frame ones, with some missing. The table includes some 80,000 clones, around nine tenths detected once. This receptor was taken from a girl aged 2-10 years with Rasmussen encephalitis and intractable seizures. The specimen was peripheral blood, collected at surgery.

For the CDR3, the DNA is TGTGCCAGCAGCCAATATGGGCAGGGGAACACTGAAGCTTTCTTT. It is translated as CASSQYGQGNTEAFF. This sequence joins TRBV3-1 (or the pseudogene TRBV3-2) and TRBJ1-1, with D perhaps TRBD1 (5 bases). The germline V and J ends were trimmed by 2 bases and 1 base, with 11 bases remaining between them. The CDR3 is made up of 15 amino acids. The germline V gene encodes CDR1 LGHDT and CDR2 YNNKEL (reference sequence).